This TCR beta chain was identified in a study of T cells in Graves' hyperthyroidism and ophthalmopathy. Across the whole study: Peripheral blood specimens were obtained at initial diagnosis, prior to any treatment.

Between the trimmed V and J ends, which lost 7 bases and 0 bases, there was a span of 10 bases. CDR3 length: 15 residues. Study-level results: Blood also held most thyroid clonotypes expanded beyond 0.001. Model output signaled ophthalmopathy a median approximately 6 months ahead of onset.

Amplification yielded TCR beta CDR3 regions, with RNA transcripts as the source. When the TCR CDR3 underwent first-round RT-PCR, the HTBI primer set was used. Using its own MiXCR run on the multiplex PCR reads, TCRdb lists one record per CDR3 protein. The repertoire holds approximately 490,000 distinct CDR3 sequences, 22% seen once, with about 53% in the top ten. Clinical symptoms, serum thyroxine, TRAb, thyroid ultrasound and orbital computed tomography established diagnosis. As concerns this clonotype: Its target is unknown.

The sequence was obtained from a woman in her seventies with Graves' ophthalmopathy. The chain employs TRBV12-3 or TRBV12-4 and TRBJ1-6; D call uncertain. The sequenced material came from blood. CDR3 amino acids: CASTQAGSYNSPLHF. The DNA for the CDR3 is TGTGCCAGCACCCAAGCGGGCTCCTATAATTCACCCCTCCACTTT.